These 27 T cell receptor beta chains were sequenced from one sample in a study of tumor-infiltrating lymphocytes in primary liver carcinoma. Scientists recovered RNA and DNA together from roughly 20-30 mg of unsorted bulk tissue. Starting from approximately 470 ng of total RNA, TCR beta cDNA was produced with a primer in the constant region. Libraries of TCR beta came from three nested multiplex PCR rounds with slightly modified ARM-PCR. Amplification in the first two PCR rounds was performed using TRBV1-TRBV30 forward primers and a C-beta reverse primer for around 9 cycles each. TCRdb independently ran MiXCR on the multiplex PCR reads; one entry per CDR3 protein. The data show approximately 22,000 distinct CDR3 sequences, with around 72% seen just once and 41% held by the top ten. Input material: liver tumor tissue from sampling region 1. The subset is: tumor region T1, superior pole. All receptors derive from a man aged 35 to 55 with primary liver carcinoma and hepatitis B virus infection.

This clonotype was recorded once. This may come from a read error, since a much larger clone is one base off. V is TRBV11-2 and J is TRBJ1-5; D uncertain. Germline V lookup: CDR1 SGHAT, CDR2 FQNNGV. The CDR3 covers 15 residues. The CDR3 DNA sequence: TGTGCCAGCAGCCTGGATCCGAGTCCCAATCAGCCCCTGCATTTT. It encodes CASSLDPSPNQPLHF. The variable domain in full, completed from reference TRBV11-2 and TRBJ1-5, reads EAGVAQSPRYKIIEKRQSVAFWCNPISGHATLYWYQQILGQGPKLLIQFQNNGVVDDSQLPKDRFSAERLKGVDSTLKIQPAKLEDSAVYLCASSLDPSPNQPLHFGDGTRLSIL.

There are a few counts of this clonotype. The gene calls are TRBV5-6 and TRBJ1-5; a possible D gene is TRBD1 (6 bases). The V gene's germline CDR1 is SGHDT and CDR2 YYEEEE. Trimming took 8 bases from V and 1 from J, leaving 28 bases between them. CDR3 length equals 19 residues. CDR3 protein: CARTTASPVGQRSNQPQHF. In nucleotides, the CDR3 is TGTGCCAGAACCACCGCTAGCCCCGTTGGACAGAGAAGCAATCAGCCCCAGCATTTT.

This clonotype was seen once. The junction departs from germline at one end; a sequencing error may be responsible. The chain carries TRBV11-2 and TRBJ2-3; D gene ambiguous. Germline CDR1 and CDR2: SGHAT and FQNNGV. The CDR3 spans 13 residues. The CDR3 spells CASSLISTDAHYF. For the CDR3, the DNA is TGTGCCAGCAGCCTGATTAGCACAGATGCGCACTATTTT.

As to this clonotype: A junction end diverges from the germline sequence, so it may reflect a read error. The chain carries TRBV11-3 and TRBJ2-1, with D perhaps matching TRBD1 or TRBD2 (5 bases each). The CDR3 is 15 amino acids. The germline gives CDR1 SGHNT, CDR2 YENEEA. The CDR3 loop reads CASSAGAREIDEQFF. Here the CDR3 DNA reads TGTGCTAGCAGCGCCGGGGCTAGAGAGATTGATGAGCAGTTCTTC.

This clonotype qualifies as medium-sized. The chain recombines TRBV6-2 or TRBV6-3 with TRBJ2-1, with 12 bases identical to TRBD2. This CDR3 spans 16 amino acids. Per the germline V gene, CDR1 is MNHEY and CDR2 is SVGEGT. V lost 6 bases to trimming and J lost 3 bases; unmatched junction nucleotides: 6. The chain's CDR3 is CASRRLAGANYNEQFF. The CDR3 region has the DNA TGTGCCAGCAGAAGACTAGCGGGGGCCAACTACAATGAGCAGTTCTTC.

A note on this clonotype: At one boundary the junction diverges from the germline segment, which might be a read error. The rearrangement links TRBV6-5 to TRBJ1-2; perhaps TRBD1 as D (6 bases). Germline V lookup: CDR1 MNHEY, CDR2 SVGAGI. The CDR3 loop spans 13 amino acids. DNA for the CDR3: TGTGTCAGCAGACATGGCAGGGGAAGAGGCTACACCTTC. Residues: CVSRHGRGRGYTF.

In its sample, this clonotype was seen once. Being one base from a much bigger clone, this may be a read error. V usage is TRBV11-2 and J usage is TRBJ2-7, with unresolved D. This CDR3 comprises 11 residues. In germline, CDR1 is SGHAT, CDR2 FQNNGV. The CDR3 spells CASSLVYKQYF. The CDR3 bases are TGTGCCAGCAGCTTAGTCTACAAGCAGTACTTC.

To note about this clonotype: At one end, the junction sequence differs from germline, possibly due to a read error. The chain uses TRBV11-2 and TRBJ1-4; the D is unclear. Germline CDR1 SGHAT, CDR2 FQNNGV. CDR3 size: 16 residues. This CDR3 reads CASSKSPRGTNEKLFF. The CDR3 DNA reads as TGTGCCAGCAGCAAGTCTCCAAGAGGAACAAATGAAAAATTGTTTTTT.

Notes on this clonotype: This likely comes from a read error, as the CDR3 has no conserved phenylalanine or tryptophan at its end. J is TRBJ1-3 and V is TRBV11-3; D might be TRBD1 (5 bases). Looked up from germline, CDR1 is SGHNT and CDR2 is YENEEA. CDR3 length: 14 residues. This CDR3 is CAGSLYGAENTIYY. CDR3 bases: TGTGCCGGCAGCTTATACGGGGCTGAAAACACCATATATTAT.

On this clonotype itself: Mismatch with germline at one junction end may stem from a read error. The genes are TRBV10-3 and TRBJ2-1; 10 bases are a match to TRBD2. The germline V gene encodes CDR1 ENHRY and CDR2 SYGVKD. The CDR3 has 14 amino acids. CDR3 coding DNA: TGTGTCATCGCGGCTAGCGGGAGTTACCATGAGCAGTTCTTC. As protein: CVIAASGSYHEQFF.

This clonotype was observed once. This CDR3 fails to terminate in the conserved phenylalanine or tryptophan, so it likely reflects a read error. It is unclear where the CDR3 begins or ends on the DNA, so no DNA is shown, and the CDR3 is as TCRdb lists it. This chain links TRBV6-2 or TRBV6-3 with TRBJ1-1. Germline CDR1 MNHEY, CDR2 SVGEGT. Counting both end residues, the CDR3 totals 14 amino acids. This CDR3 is CVSSYPELNTGDFY.

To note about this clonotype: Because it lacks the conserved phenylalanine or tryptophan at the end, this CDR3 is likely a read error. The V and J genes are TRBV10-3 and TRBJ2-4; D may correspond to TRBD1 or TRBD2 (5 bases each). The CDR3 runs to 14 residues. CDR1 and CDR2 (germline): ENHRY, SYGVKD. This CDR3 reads CATSDRDEKNIQYL. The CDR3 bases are TGTGCCACCAGTGACCGGGACGAGAAAAACATTCAGTACCTC.

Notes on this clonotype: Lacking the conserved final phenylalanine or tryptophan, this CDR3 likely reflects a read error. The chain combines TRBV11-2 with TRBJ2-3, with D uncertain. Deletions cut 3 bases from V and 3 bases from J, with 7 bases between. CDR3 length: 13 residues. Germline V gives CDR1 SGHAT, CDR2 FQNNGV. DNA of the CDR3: TGTGCCAGCAGCTTGATTGGTACAGATACGCAGTATTAT. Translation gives CASSLIGTDTQYY.

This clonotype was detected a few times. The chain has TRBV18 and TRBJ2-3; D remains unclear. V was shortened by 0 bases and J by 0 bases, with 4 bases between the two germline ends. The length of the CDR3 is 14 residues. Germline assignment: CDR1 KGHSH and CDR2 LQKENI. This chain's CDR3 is CASSPPPSTDTQYF. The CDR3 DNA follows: TGTGCCAGCTCACCACCCCCCAGCACAGATACGCAGTATTTT.

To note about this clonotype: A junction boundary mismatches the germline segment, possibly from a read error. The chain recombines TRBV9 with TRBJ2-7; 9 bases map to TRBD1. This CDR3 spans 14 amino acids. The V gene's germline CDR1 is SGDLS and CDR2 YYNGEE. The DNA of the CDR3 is TGTACCAGCAGCGTGGGGACAGGGATACACGAGCAGTACTTC. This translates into CTSSVGTGIHEQYF.

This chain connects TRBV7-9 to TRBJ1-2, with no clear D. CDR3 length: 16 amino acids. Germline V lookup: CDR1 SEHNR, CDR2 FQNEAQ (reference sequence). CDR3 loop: CGNSPEGRLSQYGYTF. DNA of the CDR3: TGTGGCAACAGCCCCGAGGGCAGGCTGTCCCAGTACGGCTACACCTTC.

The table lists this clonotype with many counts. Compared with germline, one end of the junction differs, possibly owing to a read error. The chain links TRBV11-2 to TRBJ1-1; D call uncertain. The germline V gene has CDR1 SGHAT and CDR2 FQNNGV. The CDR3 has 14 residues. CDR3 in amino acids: CASSLAAFDTEAFF. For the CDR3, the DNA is TGTGCCAGCAGCTTAGCGGCCTTCGACACAGAAGCTTTCTTT.

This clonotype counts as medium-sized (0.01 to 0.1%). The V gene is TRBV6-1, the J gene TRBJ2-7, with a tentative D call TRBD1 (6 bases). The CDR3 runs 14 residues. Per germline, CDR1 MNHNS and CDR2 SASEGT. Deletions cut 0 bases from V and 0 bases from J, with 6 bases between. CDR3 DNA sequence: TGTGCCAGCAGTGAAGCGGGACACTCCTACGAGCAGTACTTC. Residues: CASSEAGHSYEQYF.

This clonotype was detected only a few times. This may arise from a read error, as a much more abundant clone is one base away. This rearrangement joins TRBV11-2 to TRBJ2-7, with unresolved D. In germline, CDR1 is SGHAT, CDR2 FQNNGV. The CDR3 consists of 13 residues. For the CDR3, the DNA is TGTGCCAGCAGCTTAAGCGACTCCTGCGAGCAGTACTTC. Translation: CASSLSDSCEQYF.

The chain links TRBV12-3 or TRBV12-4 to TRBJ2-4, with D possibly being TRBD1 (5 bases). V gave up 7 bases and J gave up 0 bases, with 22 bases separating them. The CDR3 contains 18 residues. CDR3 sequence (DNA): TGTGCCAGCAATGTATGGGGTGGTGCGGACATAGCCAAAAACATTCAGTACTTC. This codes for CASNVWGGADIAKNIQYF.

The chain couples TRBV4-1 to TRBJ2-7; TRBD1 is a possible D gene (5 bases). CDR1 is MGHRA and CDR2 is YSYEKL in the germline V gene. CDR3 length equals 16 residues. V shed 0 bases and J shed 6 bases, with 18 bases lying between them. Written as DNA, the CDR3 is TGCGCCAGCAGCCAAGATCAAACAGGCGCCACCCTCGAGCAGTACTTC. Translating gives CASSQDQTGATLEQYF.

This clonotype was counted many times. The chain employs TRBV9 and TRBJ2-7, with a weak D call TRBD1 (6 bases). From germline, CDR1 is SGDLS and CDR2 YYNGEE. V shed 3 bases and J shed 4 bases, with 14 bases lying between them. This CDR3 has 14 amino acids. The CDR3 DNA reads TGTGCCAGCAGCGCCGGGACACGTGATTACGAGCAGTACTTC. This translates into CASSAGTRDYEQYF. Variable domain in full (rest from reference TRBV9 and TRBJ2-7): DSGVTQTPKHLITATGQRVTLRCSPRSGDLSVYWYQQSLDQGLQFLIQYYNGEERAKGNILERFSAQQFPDLHSELNLSSLELGDSALYFCASSAGTRDYEQYFGPGTRLTVT.

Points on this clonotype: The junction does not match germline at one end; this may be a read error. The CDR3 loop reads CASSQDRETPHEQYF. As DNA, the CDR3 is TGCGCCAGCAGTCAAGATCGGGAGACTCCCCACGAGCAATACTTC. The V and J genes are TRBV4-3 and TRBJ2-7, with D perhaps matching TRBD2 (6 bases). Germline V lookup: CDR1 LGHNA, CDR2 YSLEER. CDR3 size: 15 residues.

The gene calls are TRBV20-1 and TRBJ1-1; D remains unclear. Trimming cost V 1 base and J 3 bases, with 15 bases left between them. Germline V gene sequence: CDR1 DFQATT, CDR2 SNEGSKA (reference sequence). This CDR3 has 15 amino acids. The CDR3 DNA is TGCAGTGCTAGAGTTTCGTCAGGCCGGCACACTGAAGCTTTCTTT. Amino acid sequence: CSARVSSGRHTEAFF.

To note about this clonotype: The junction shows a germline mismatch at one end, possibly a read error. In DNA, the CDR3 is TGTGCCAGGAGTTTAAACTGGGGTACGGATACGCAGTACTTT. As protein: CARSLNWGTDTQYF. The chain combines TRBV6-5 with TRBJ2-3; D unclear. The CDR3 is 14 amino acids. CDR1 and CDR2 from the germline V gene are MNHEY and SVGAGI.

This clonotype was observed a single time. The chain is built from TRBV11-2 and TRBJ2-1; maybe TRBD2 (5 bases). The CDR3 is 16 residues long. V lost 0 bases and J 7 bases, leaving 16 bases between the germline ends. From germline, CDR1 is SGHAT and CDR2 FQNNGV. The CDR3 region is CASSLELIVDYNEQFF. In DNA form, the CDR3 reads TGTGCCAGCAGCTTAGAGCTGATTGTTGACTATAATGAGCAGTTCTTC.

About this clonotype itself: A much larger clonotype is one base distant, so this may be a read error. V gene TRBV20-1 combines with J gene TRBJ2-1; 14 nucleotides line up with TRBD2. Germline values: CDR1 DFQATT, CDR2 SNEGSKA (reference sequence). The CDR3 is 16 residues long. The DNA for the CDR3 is TGCAGTGCGGGGACTAGCGGGAGCCTTGGGTACAATGAGCAGCTCTTC. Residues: CSAGTSGSLGYNEQLF.